Detailed here is one T cell receptor beta chain. This clone was seen a few times. The antigen it binds to is not known. The sample holds no much larger clone one base away, and base qualities are not on file. According to the study, the label for this sample's time point signals: baseline before first vaccination. The vaccinee samples were drawn from two UK trials, COV001 and COV002, one of which was a single-blind randomized controlled phase 2/3 trial testing AZD1222 (ChAdOx1 nCoV-19) in healthy adults. For TCRbeta chain sequencing, PBMC samples were collected from trial participants at day 0 and at day 28 after the second dose. The sample is drawn from a study of T cell responses to AZD1222 COVID-19 vaccine (dated by TCRdb to the early 2020s). For the wider study: AZD1222 recipients whose second dose came at about 4 weeks and those whose second dose came at about 12 weeks were combined into one group, since spike-specific TCR depth and breadth did not differ between the two schedules. A total of 240 or so trial participants underwent TCR sequencing, of whom some 200 had received two doses of AZD1222 and roughly 26 had received two doses of the MenACWY control vaccine. Trial participants were enrolled into age subgroups of 18-55, 56-69 and 70-plus years, which contained about 150, 28 and 57 TCR-sequenced participants, respectively. Broader findings and caveats from the paper: The whole spike protein was spanned by vaccine-associated CD4 TCRs, and dominant responses were seen in regions 160-218 and 743-854. The 56-69-year group was small, and its depth increase did not reach significance, likely because of low power. Only five to seven AZD1222 recipients were SARS-CoV-2 seropositive at baseline, limiting conclusions about previously exposed vaccinees. Reportedly, almost half of the unique spike-specific TCRs recognized epitopes lying outside the regions that are mutated in the B.1.351 and B.1.1.7 variants. Because no day 14 peak-response samples were available, repertoires were characterized only after the peak T cell response. After two AZD1222 doses, spike-specific TCR breadth and depth were significantly higher than at day 0 and than in MenACWY recipients. Participants were mostly white British, with more females than males. The authors suggested clonal diversity may have been underestimated.

The CDR3 regions of human TCRbeta chains were subjected to immunosequencing. As for the authors' bioinformatics: TCRs in the repertoires were compared against a reference library of SARS-CoV-2-specific TCRs that had been generated with the MIRA antigen-specificity platform. Breadth meant the fraction of unique TCRs that were SARS-CoV-2-associated, whereas depth meant the fraction of total T cells that were SARS-CoV-2-associated. Using the MIRA data, each spike-specific TCR was assigned both to the spike region to which the TCR was reactive and to a CD4 or CD8 class. Log10-transformed breadth and depth values were compared by one-way ANOVA with Sidak's multiple comparisons tests. TCRdb took over this immuneACCESS table, retaining in-frame rearrangements with V and J assigned. Such tables are incomplete; in checked studies, under half of the missing clones stem from an unresolved V gene, and the remainder is unexplained. The V and J calls and clone size were taken over from that table, and D and trimming were inferred from the DNA. The sample has about 190,000 clones on record, around 94% of them singletons. Together, the top ten hold 1% to 1.5% of the sample.

Clipping removes 5 bases from V and 4 bases from J, with 8 as the unmatched junction base count. Its CDR3 holds 17 amino acids, cysteine through phenylalanine. This entry keeps only the CDR3 DNA: 51 bases, framed from base 1. CDR1 SGHTA and CDR2 FQGTGA are derived from the germline V gene. The receptor chain draws on TRBV7-3 and TRBJ2-2; 12 central nucleotides agree with TRBD2. The sequence came from an adult in good health. Sequences were derived from peripheral blood, sampled on day 0 of AZD1222 vaccination. CDR3 region: CASSMTSGGSGTGELFF. The DNA is TGTGCCAGCAGCATGACTAGCGGGGGTTCGGGCACCGGGGAGCTGTTTTTT.